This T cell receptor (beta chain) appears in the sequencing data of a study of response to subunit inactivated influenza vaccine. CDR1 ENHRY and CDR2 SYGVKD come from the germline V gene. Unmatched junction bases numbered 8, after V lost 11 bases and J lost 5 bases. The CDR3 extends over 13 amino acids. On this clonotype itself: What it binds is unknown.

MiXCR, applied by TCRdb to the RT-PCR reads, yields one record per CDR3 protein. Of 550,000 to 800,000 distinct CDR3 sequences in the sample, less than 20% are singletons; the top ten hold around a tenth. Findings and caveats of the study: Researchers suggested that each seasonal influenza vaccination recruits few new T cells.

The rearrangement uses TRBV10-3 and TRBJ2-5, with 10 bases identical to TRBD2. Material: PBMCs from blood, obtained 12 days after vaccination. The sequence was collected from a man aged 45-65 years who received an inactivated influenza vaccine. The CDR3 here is CAVTSGARETQYF. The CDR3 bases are TGTGCCGTTACTAGCGGGGCGAGGGAGACCCAGTACTTC.